Each of the 4 T cell receptor beta chains below was sequenced from the same sample in a study of early T cells in non-severe SARS-CoV-2 infection. MiXCR, applied by TCRdb to the 5' RACE reads, yields one record per CDR3 protein. The sample yields tens of thousands of distinct CDR3 sequences, 7.5% to 9% seen once. This sample comprised whole blood, obtained at baseline. The receptors here all came from an adult who was a healthcare worker with PCR-confirmed SARS-CoV-2 infection or an uninfected control (not recorded which).

This clonotype came up a few times. This chain joins TRBV11-2 and TRBJ2-1; 7 nucleotides align to TRBD1. This CDR3 contains 16 residues. The J segment lost 4 bases and the V segment lost 4 bases, leaving 10 bases of the junction unmatched. Per the germline V gene, CDR1 is SGHAT and CDR2 is FQNNGV. CDR3 region: CASSSRQGFAYNEQFF. DNA for the CDR3: TGTGCCAGCAGCTCCCGACAGGGATTTGCTTACAATGAGCAGTTCTTC.

This clonotype was seen only a few times. Germline and junction disagree at one end, which may indicate a read error. The CDR3 DNA sequence: TGTGCTAGCAGTACAGGGACTGCCACAGATACGCAGTATTTT. Encoded protein: CASSTGTATDTQYF. The chain has TRBV7-7 and TRBJ2-3, with D perhaps matching TRBD1 or TRBD2 (6 bases each). Germline-derived CDR1 and CDR2 are SSHAT and FNYEAQ (reference sequence). This CDR3 spans 14 amino acids.

This clonotype was counted at least ten times. This chain uses TRBV9 with TRBJ2-3; TRBD2 might be the D (6 bases). Germline CDR1 reads SGDLS; CDR2 reads YYNGEE. Trimming took 4 bases from V and 1 from J, leaving 10 bases between them. CDR3 length: 14 amino acids. The CDR3 DNA reads as TGTGCCAGCAGCCTACTAGCCGGCACAGATACGCAGTATTTT. As protein: CASSLLAGTDTQYF. The full variable domain, completed using reference TRBV9 and TRBJ2-3, is DSGVTQTPKHLITATGQRVTLRCSPRSGDLSVYWYQQSLDQGLQFLIQYYNGEERAKGNILERFSAQQFPDLHSELNLSSLELGDSALYFCASSLLAGTDTQYFGPGTRLTVL.

This clonotype was observed a few times. The gene calls are TRBV20-1 and TRBJ2-3; TRBD2 aligns across 9 bases. Germline CDR1 is DFQATT and CDR2 is SNEGSKA (reference sequence). This CDR3 has 15 residues. The junction had 6 bases not matched to a gene; V was cut back by 3 bases and J by 2 bases. CDR3 in amino acids: CSASSPSGTTDTQYF. As DNA, the CDR3 is TGCAGTGCTAGTTCTCCTAGCGGGACCACAGATACGCAGTATTTT.